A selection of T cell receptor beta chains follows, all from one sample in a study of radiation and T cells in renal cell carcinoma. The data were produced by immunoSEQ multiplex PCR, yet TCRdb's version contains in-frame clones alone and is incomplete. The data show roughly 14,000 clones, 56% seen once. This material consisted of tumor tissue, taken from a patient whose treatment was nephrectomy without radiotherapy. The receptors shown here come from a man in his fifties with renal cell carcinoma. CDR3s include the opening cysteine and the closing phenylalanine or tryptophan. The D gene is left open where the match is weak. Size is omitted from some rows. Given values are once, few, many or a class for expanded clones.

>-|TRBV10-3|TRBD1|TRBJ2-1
CAISESTRGRGNEQFF
TGTGCCATCAGTGAGTCTACCAGGGGGCGAGGCAATGAGCAGTTCTTC
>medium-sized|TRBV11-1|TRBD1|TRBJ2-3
CASSLWTGSADTQYF
TGTGCCAGCAGCTTATGGACAGGGTCGGCAGATACGCAGTATTTT
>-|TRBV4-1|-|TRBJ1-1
CASSQEGGGTEAFF
TGCGCCAGCAGCCAAGAGGGGGGGGGAACTGAAGCTTTCTTT
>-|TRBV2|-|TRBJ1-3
CARRGLAGNTIYF
TGTGCCAGGAGGGGTCTAGCTGGAAACACCATATATTTT
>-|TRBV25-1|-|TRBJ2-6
CASSVTHLSGANVLTF
TGTGCCAGCAGTGTTACACACCTCTCTGGGGCCAACGTCCTGACTTTC
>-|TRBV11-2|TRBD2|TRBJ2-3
CASSQSGGGTQYF
TGTGCCAGCAGTCAATCTGGGGGGGGGACGCAGTATTTT
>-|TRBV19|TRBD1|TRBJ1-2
CASSSGTGAFYGYTF
TGTGCCAGTAGTTCCGGGACAGGGGCGTTCTATGGCTACACCTTC
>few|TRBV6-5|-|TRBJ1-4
CASSYQINEKLFF
TGTGCCAGCAGTTACCAAATTAATGAAAAACTGTTTTTT
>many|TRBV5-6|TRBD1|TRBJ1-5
CASRARTGGNQPQHF
TGTGCCAGCAGGGCGAGGACAGGGGGTAATCAGCCCCAGCATTTT
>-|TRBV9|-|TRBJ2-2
CASSRRNTGELFF
TGTGCCAGCAGCCGGAGGAACACCGGGGAGCTGTTTTTT
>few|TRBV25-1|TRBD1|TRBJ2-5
CASSRGQGRETQYF
TGTGCCAGCAGTCGAGGACAGGGACGCGAGACCCAGTACTTC
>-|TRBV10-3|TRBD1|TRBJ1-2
CAITRDSLNYGYTF
TGTGCCATCACCCGGGACAGCTTAAACTATGGCTACACCTTC
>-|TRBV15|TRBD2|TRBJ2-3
CATSLSGSMGTDTQYF
TGTGCCACCAGCTTGAGCGGGAGTATGGGCACAGATACGCAGTATTTT
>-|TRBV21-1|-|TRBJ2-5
CASTHETSGRRETQYF
TGTGCCAGCACCCACGAGACTAGCGGGAGGCGAGAGACCCAGTACTTC
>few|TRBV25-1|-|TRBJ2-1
CASSDLGEGNEQFF
TGTGCCAGCAGTGATCTGGGGGAAGGCAATGAGCAGTTCTTC
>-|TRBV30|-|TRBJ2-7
CAWRAGGRTYEQYF
TGTGCCTGGAGGGCAGGGGGGAGAACCTACGAGCAGTACTTC
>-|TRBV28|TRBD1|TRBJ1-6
CASTPNRGYRSPLHF
TGTGCCAGCACTCCAAACAGGGGGTACAGATCACCCCTCCACTTT
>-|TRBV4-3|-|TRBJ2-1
CASSQDFSEQFF
TGCGCCAGCAGCCAAGATTTTTCTGAGCAGTTCTTC
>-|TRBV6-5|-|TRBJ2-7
CASTDSSYEQYF
TGTGCCAGCACTGACAGTTCCTACGAGCAGTACTTC
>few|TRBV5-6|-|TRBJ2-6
CASSDLRTSGGSNVLTF
TGTGCCAGCAGCGACCTTAGGACGTCCGGTGGGTCCAACGTCCTGACTTTC
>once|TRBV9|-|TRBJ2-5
CASSVATRALQETQYF
TGTGCCAGCAGCGTAGCTACGAGGGCCCTCCAAGAGACCCAGTACTTC
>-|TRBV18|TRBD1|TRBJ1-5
CASSPPYGTGNQPQHF
TGTGCCAGCTCACCACCGTATGGGACAGGCAATCAGCCCCAGCATTTT
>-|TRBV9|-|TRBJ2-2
CASSVAQFTGELFF
TGTGCCAGCAGCGTAGCCCAATTCACCGGGGAGCTGTTTTTT
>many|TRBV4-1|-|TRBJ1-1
CASSLSEGTEAFF
TGCGCCAGCAGCCTATCGGAGGGCACTGAAGCTTTCTTT
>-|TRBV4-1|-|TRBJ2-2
CASSQGTTRRNTGELFF
TGCGCCAGCAGCCAAGGTACGACTAGGCGGAACACCGGGGAGCTGTTTTTT
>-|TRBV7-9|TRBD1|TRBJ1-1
CASSLRGTEAFF
TGTGCCAGCAGCCTCAGGGGGACTGAAGCTTTCTTT
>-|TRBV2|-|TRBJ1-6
CASSFQSFPYNSPLHF
TGTGCCAGCAGTTTTCAGAGCTTTCCCTATAATTCACCCCTCCACTTT
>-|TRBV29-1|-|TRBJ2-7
CSVAARAADPSYEQYF
TGCAGCGTTGCCGCCCGGGCAGCGGATCCCTCCTACGAGCAGTACTTC
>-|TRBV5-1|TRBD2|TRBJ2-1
CASSLLSGNPYNEQFF
TGCGCCAGCAGCTTGCTTAGCGGGAACCCCTACAATGAGCAGTTCTTC
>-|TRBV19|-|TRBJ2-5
CASNGLGVGETQYF
TGTGCCAGTAACGGGTTGGGGGTGGGGGAGACCCAGTACTTC
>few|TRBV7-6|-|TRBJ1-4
CASSLVSWRALATNEKLFF
TGTGCCAGCAGCTTAGTGTCTTGGAGGGCCCTTGCAACTAATGAAAAACTGTTTTTT
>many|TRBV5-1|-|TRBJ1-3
CASSLDKGSGNTIYF
TGCGCCAGCAGCTTGGACAAGGGTTCTGGAAACACCATATATTTT
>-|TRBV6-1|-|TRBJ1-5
CASSEAVGGFGNQPQHF
TGTGCCAGCAGTGAAGCGGTGGGGGGTTTTGGCAATCAGCCCCAGCATTTT
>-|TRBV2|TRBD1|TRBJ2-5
CASSAIGTGGRETQYF
TGTGCCAGCAGTGCGATTGGTACAGGGGGCAGGGAGACCCAGTACTTC
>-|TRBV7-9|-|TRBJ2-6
CASSSRDSGANVLTF
TGTGCCAGCAGCTCCAGGGACTCTGGGGCCAACGTCCTGACTTTC
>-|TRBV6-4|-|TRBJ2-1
CASSDGEGEQFF
TGTGCCAGCAGTGACGGCGAAGGGGAGCAGTTCTTC
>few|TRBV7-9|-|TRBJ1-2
CASSLGGFDGYTF
TGTGCCAGCAGCTTAGGGGGTTTCGATGGCTACACCTTC
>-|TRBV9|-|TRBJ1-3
CASSVGGAVLSGNTIYF
TGTGCCAGCAGCGTGGGAGGTGCCGTTCTCTCTGGAAACACCATATATTTT
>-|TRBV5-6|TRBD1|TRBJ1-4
CASSGGQGLDEKLFF
TGTGCCAGCAGCGGTGGACAGGGTTTGGATGAAAAACTGTTTTTT
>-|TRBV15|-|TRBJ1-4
CATSIAMGSVKLFF
TGTGCCACCAGCATCGCGATGGGATCGGTAAAACTGTTTTTT
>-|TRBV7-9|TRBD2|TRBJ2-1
CASSLAGLVAEQFF
TGTGCCAGCAGCTTAGCCGGACTAGTGGCTGAGCAGTTCTTC
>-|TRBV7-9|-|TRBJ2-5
CASSYTAQETQYF
TGTGCCAGCAGCTACACAGCCCAAGAGACCCAGTACTTC
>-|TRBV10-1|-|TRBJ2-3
CASSEGIISTDTQYF
TGCGCCAGCAGTGAGGGCATAATTAGCACAGATACGCAGTATTTT
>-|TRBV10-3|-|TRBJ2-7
CASSYSYEQYF
TGTGCCAGCAGTTACAGCTACGAGCAGTACTTC
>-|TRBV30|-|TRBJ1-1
CAWSVMTQNTEAFF
TGTGCCTGGAGCGTTATGACCCAGAACACTGAAGCTTTCTTT
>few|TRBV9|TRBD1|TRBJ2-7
CASSPRTGGYEQYF
TGTGCCAGCAGCCCCCGGACAGGGGGCTACGAGCAGTACTTC
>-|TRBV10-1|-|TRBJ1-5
CASSGQPDQPQHF
TGCGCCAGCAGTGGGCAGCCCGATCAGCCCCAGCATTTT
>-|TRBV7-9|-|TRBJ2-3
CASSLPSVSTDTQYF
TGTGCCAGCAGCCTCCCATCGGTCAGCACAGATACGCAGTATTTT
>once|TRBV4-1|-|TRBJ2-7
CASSQEARAISYEQYF
TGCGCCAGCAGCCAAGAAGCCAGGGCGATTTCCTACGAGCAGTACTTC
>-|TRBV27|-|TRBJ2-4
CASSPIWAKNIQYF
TGTGCCAGCAGTCCGATCTGGGCCAAAAACATTCAGTACTTC
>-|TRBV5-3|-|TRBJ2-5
CARSLLTPETQYF
TGTGCCAGAAGCTTGTTGACGCCGGAGACCCAGTACTTC
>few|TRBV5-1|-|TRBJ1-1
CASSLDSRNTEAFF
TGCGCCAGCAGCTTGGACAGCAGGAACACTGAAGCTTTCTTT
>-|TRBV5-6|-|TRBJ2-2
CASSSDSATGELFF
TGTGCCAGCAGCTCTGACAGCGCGACCGGGGAGCTGTTTTTT
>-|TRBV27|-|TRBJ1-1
CASSRPEGGTEAFF
TGTGCCAGCAGTCGCCCGGAAGGGGGCACTGAAGCTTTCTTT